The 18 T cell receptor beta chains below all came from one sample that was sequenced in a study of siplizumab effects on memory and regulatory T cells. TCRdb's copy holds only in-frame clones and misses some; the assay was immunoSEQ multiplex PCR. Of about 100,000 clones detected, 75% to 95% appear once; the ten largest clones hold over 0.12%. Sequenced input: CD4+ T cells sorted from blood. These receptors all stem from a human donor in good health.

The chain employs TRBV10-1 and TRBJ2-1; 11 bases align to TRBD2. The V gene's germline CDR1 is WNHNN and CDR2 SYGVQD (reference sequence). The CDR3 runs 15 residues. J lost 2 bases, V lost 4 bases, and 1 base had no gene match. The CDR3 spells CASSVAGGPYNEQFF. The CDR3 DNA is TGCGCCAGCAGTGTAGCGGGGGGGCCCTACAATGAGCAGTTCTTC.

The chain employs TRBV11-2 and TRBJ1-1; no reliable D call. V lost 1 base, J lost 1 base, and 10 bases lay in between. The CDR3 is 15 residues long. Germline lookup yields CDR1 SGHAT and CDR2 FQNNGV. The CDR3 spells CASSLVPAANTEAFF. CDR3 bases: TGTGCCAGCAGCTTAGTACCGGCAGCGAACACTGAAGCTTTCTTT.

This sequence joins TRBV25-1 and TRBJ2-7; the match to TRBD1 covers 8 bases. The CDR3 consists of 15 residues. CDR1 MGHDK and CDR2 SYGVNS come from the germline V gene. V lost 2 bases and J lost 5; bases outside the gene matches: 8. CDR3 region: CASSERTGPYDEQYF. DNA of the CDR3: TGTGCCAGCAGTGAACGGACAGGGCCCTACGACGAGCAGTACTTC.

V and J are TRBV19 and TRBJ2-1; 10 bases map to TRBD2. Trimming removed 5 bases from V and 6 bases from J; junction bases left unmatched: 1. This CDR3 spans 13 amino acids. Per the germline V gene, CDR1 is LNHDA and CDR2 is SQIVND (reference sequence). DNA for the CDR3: TGTGCCAGTAGTCAGCGGGGGGGCAATGAGCAGTTCTTC. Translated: CASSQRGGNEQFF.

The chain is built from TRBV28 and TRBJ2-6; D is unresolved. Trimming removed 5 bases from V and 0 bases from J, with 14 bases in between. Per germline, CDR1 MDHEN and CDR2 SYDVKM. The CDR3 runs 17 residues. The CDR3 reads CASSTWTRSSGANVLTF. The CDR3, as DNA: TGTGCCAGCAGTACGTGGACCAGGTCCTCTGGGGCCAACGTCCTGACTTTC. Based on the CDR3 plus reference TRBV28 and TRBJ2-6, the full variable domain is DVKVTQSSRYLVKRTGEKVFLECVQDMDHENMFWYRQDPGLGLRLIYFSYDVKMKEKGDIPEGYSVSREKKERFSLILESASTNQTSMYLCASSTWTRSSGANVLTFGAGSRLTVL.

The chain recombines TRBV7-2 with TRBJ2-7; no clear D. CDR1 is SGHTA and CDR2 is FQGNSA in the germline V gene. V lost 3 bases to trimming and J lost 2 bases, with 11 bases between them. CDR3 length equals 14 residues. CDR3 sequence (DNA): TGTGCCAGCAGCTTTCTTGCCCTCACCTACGAGCAGTACTTC. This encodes CASSFLALTYEQYF.

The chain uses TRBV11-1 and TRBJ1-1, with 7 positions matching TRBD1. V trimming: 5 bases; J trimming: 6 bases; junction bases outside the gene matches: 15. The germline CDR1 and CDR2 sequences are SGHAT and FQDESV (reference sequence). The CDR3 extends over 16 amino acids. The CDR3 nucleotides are TGTGCCAGCAGCCTAAGAGATCTGGACAGGCGGCCTGAAGCTTTCTTT. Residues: CASSLRDLDRRPEAFF.

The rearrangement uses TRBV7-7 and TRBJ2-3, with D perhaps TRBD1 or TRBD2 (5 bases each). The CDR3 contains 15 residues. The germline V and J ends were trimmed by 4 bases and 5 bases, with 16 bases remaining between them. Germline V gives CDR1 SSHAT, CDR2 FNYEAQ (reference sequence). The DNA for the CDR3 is TGTGCCAGCAGCTCAACCGGGACGACCGGAGATACGCAGTATTTT. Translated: CASSSTGTTGDTQYF.

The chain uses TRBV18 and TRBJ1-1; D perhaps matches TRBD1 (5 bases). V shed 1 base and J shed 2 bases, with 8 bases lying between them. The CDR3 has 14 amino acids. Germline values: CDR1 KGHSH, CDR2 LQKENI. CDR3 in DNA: TGTGCCAGCTCACCACGGGACTTTAACACTGAAGCTTTCTTT. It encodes CASSPRDFNTEAFF.

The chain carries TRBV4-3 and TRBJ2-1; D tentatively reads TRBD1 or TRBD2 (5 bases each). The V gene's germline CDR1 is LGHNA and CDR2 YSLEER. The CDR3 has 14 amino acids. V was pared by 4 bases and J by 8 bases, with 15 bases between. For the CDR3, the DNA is TGCGCCAGCAGCCTATATGGGACGGGATATGAGCAGTTCTTC. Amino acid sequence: CASSLYGTGYEQFF.

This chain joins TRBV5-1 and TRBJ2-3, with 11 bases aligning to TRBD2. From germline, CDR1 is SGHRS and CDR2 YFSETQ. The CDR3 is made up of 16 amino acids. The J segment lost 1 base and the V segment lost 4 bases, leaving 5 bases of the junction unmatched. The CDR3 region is CASSTGTSGRTDTQYF. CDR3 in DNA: TGCGCCAGCAGCACCGGGACTAGCGGCCGCACAGATACGCAGTATTTT.

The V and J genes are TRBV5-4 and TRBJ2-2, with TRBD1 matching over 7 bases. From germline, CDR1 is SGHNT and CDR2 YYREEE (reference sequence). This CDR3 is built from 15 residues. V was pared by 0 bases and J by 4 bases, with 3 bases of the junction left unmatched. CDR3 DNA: TGTGCCAGCAGCTTGGAGGCAGGGGGCACCGGGGAGCTGTTTTTT. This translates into CASSLEAGGTGELFF.

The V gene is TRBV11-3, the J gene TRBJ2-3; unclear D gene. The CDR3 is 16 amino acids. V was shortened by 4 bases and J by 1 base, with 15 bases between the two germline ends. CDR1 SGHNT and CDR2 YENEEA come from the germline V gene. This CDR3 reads CASSSSPAPGTDTQYF. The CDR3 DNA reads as TGTGCCAGCAGCTCATCCCCGGCGCCCGGCACAGATACGCAGTATTTT.

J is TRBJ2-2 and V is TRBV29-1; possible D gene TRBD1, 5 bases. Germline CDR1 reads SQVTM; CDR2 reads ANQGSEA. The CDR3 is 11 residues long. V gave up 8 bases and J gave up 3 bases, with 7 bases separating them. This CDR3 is CSSRDTGELFF. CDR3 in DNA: TGCAGCAGCAGGGACACCGGGGAGCTGTTTTTT.

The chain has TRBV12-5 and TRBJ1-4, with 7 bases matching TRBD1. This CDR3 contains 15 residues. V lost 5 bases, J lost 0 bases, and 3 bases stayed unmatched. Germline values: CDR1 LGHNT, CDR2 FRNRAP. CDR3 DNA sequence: TGTGCTAGTGGTCGGGACAGCACAACTAATGAAAAACTGTTTTTT. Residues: CASGRDSTTNEKLFF.

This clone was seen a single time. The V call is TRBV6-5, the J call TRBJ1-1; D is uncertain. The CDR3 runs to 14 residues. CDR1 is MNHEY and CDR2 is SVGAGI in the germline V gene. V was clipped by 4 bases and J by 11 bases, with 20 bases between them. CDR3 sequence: CASSSRFDRSEAFF. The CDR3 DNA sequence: TGTGCCAGCAGTTCCAGATTTGATCGATCAGAGGCTTTCTTT.

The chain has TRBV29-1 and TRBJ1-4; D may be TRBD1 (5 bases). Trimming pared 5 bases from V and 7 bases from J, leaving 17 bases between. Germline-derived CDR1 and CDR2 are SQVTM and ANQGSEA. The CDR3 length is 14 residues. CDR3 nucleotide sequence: TGCAGCGTTCCTAACCAGGGAGGAAGTGAAAAACTGTTTTTT. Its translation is CSVPNQGGSEKLFF.

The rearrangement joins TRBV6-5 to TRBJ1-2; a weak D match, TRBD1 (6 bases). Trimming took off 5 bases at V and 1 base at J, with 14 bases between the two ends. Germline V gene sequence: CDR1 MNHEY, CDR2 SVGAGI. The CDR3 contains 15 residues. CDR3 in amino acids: CASSPLTGYNYGYTF. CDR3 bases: TGTGCCAGCAGTCCTCTGACAGGATATAACTATGGCTACACCTTC.